The 25 T cell receptor beta chains given below trace back to one sample, sequenced in a study of graft-versus-host responses after intestinal transplantation. Repertoires were generated with immunoSEQ multiplex PCR, while TCRdb's copy carries only in-frame clones and drops some. The table has fewer than 15,000 clones, under 45% seen once. Some 200,000 CFSE-labeled responder cells were plated with some 200,000 irradiated, violet-dye-labeled stimulator cells. The material sequenced was alloreactive CD8+ T cells from a mixed lymphocyte reaction culture, taken before intestinal transplant. Subset here: CFSE-low proliferating T cells sorted from approximately 6-day pre-transplant mixed lymphocyte reaction (GvH or HvG direction). The receptors stem from a human patient who received an intestinal transplant.

This clone was detected only once. The chain links TRBV5-1 to TRBJ2-1, with TRBD2 identical over 11 bases. Looked up from germline, CDR1 is SGHRS and CDR2 is YFSETQ. The CDR3 has 17 residues. V was clipped by 4 bases and J by 8 bases; unmatched bases: 14. In DNA form, the CDR3 reads TGCGCCAGCAGCGTAATAGCGGGGGGGCCTTTGTTGCATGAGCAGTTCTTC. Its protein is CASSVIAGGPLLHEQFF.

By its share, this clone is medium-sized. The rearrangement links TRBV5-6 to TRBJ1-2; no clear D. Germline loops: CDR1 SGHDT, CDR2 YYEEEE. V was cut by 4 bases and J by 6 bases, with 16 bases left in between. The CDR3 is 14 residues long. The CDR3 nucleotides are TGTGCCAGCAGCCCTGGAAGGACTCTAGATGGCTACACCTTC. Protein: CASSPGRTLDGYTF.

The rearrangement uses TRBV5-5 and TRBJ2-6; D not certain. The V end was cut by 3 bases, the J end by 1 base, with 20 bases between. Germline lookup yields CDR1 SGHKS and CDR2 YYEKEE (reference sequence). The CDR3 covers 19 residues. CDR3 amino acids: CASSSFKITEDSGANVLTF. Written as DNA, the CDR3 is TGTGCCAGCAGCTCCTTTAAAATCACCGAGGATTCTGGGGCCAACGTCCTGACTTTC. Supplemented by reference TRBV5-5 and TRBJ2-6, the full variable domain reads DAGVTQSPTHLIKTRGQQVTLRCSPISGHKSVSWYQQVLGQGPQFIFQYYEKEERGRGNFPDRFSARQFPNYSSELNVNALLLGDSALYLCASSSFKITEDSGANVLTFGAGSRLTVL.

There are a few counts of this clone. The genes are TRBV5-1 and TRBJ2-3; no definite D call. V dropped 4 bases and J dropped 3 bases, with 9 bases sitting between them. Germline values: CDR1 SGHRS, CDR2 YFSETQ. The CDR3 is 13 amino acids. The CDR3 bases are TGCGCCAGCAGCGCCCTTCGGACAGATACGCAGTATTTT. Translating gives CASSALRTDTQYF.

This clone turned up a few times. The chain links TRBV29-1 to TRBJ2-1; TRBD2 is a possible D gene (5 bases). CDR1 SQVTM and CDR2 ANQGSEA come from the germline V gene. V was pared by 1 base and J by 3 bases, with 10 bases between. This CDR3 is 14 amino acids long. For the CDR3, the DNA is TGCAGCGTTGAAGGGACTGGGCGCTACAATGAGCAGTTCTTC. Protein sequence: CSVEGTGRYNEQFF.

V gene TRBV5-4 combines with J gene TRBJ1-2; 9 bases fit TRBD1. V shed 4 bases and J 5 bases; nucleotides not matched to a gene: 9. The CDR3 consists of 15 residues. Per germline, CDR1 SGHNT and CDR2 YYREEE (reference sequence). The CDR3 bases are TGTGCCAGCAGCCCGGGGGACAGGGAGGCTTATGGCTACACCTTC. This translates into CASSPGDREAYGYTF. Drawing the rest from reference TRBV5-4 and TRBJ1-2, the complete variable domain is ETGVTQSPTHLIKTRGQQVTLRCSSQSGHNTVSWYQQALGQGPQFIFQYYREEENGRGNFPPRFSGLQFPNYSSELNVNALELDDSALYLCASSPGDREAYGYTFGSGTRLTVV.

By frequency in the sample, this clone is medium-sized. This CDR3 is CASTGRQGPSYEQYF. The CDR3 DNA follows: TGTGCCAGCACCGGACGACAGGGGCCCTCCTACGAGCAGTACTTC. V and J are TRBV27 and TRBJ2-7, with 8 bases matching TRBD1. Trimming at V came to 7 bases and at J to 0 bases, leaving 8 bases not matched to a gene. From germline, CDR1 is MNHEY and CDR2 SMNVEV (reference sequence). CDR3 length: 15 amino acids.

The chain recombines TRBV7-6 with TRBJ1-1; D is undetermined. CDR3 length equals 13 residues. V lost 3 bases, J lost 0 bases, and 5 bases lay in between. From germline, CDR1 is SGHVS and CDR2 FNYEAQ. CDR3 in amino acids: CASSFILNTEAFF. In DNA form, the CDR3 reads TGTGCCAGCAGCTTCATTCTGAACACTGAAGCTTTCTTT.

This clone rates as medium-sized (0.01 to 0.1%). This chain connects TRBV19 to TRBJ2-7; D is unresolved. The CDR3 loop spans 16 amino acids. The V end lost 6 bases, the J end lost 0 bases, and 18 bases lay between the germline ends. Germline V CDR1 and CDR2: LNHDA, SQIVND (reference sequence). CDR3 loop: CASSTSPREASYEQYF. The DNA of the CDR3 is TGTGCCAGTAGCACCTCCCCAAGAGAGGCCTCCTACGAGCAGTACTTC.

This clone was picked up a small number of times. The rearrangement uses TRBV6-6 and TRBJ2-7, with 9 positions matching TRBD1. The V and J ends lost 6 bases and 4 bases, in that order; junction bases with no gene match: 10. The CDR3 is 15 amino acids. CDR1 and CDR2 from the germline V gene are MNHNY and SVGAGI (reference sequence). The CDR3 spells CASSQQGASIYEQYF. For the CDR3, the DNA is TGTGCCAGCAGCCAACAGGGGGCGAGTATATACGAGCAGTACTTC.

The chain employs TRBV4-1 and TRBJ1-2; no clear D. Germline assignment: CDR1 MGHRA and CDR2 YSYEKL. Trimming stripped 2 bases from V and 4 bases from J, with 17 bases between. The CDR3 runs to 16 residues. The CDR3 DNA follows: TGCGCCAGCAGCCAATCCCCCGGGTTGGGAGTCTATGGCTACACCTTC. This codes for CASSQSPGLGVYGYTF.

By share, this clone counts as medium-sized. This rearrangement joins TRBV7-9 to TRBJ2-5, with D possibly matching TRBD2 (6 bases). The CDR3 length is 14 residues. Germline CDR1 reads SEHNR; CDR2 reads FQNEAQ (reference sequence). With 5 bases removed from V and 5 bases from J, the gap between germline ends came to 15 bases. The CDR3 loop is CASSHWDSGETQYF. The CDR3 nucleotides are TGTGCCAGCAGCCACTGGGACTCTGGCGAGACCCAGTACTTC.

This clone has only a few counts. The chain employs TRBV6-6 and TRBJ2-3; perhaps TRBD1 as D (6 bases). Per the germline V gene, CDR1 is MNHNY and CDR2 is SVGAGI (reference sequence). This CDR3 contains 15 residues. V lost 6 bases and J lost 4, with 17 bases in between. Here the CDR3 reads CASRQVRGGADTQYF. CDR3 bases: TGTGCCAGCAGGCAGGTTCGTGGGGGCGCAGATACGCAGTATTTT.

The V call is TRBV11-2, the J call TRBJ1-1; possibly TRBD1 for D (6 bases). Deletions cut 6 bases from V and 0 bases from J, with 11 bases between. Germline-derived CDR1 and CDR2 are SGHAT and FQNNGV. The CDR3 is made up of 14 amino acids. This CDR3 reads CASSPGVVNTEAFF. The CDR3 coding sequence is TGTGCCAGCAGTCCAGGGGTTGTGAACACTGAAGCTTTCTTT. The full variable domain, rest sourced from reference TRBV11-2 and TRBJ1-1, is EAGVAQSPRYKIIEKRQSVAFWCNPISGHATLYWYQQILGQGPKLLIQFQNNGVVDDSQLPKDRFSAERLKGVDSTLKIQPAKLEDSAVYLCASSPGVVNTEAFFGQGTRLTVV.

In its sample, this clone was seen a few times. This rearrangement joins TRBV9 to TRBJ2-5; D not certain. The CDR3 is 13 amino acids. CDR1 and CDR2 (germline): SGDLS, YYNGEE. V was clipped by 4 bases and J by 5 bases, with 12 bases between them. DNA for the CDR3: TGTGCCAGCAGCCCACGGCCGATGGAGACCCAGTACTTC. Protein product: CASSPRPMETQYF.

V and J are TRBV27 and TRBJ2-7; D gene uncertain. The ends were cut back, 8 bases at V and 3 bases at J, with 2 bases in the middle. This CDR3 region has 9 residues. The germline V gene has CDR1 MNHEY and CDR2 SMNVEV (reference sequence). The CDR3 spells CASGYEQYF. Here the CDR3 DNA reads TGTGCCAGCGGCTACGAGCAGTACTTC.

CDR3 protein: CASSTTGVSSYNEQFF. The CDR3 bases are TGTGCCAGCAGCACGACGGGGGTTAGCTCCTACAATGAGCAGTTCTTC. V usage is TRBV6-6 and J usage is TRBJ2-1, with D perhaps TRBD2 (6 bases). Germline V gene data show CDR1 as MNHNY and CDR2 as SVGAGI (reference sequence). There are 16 residues in the CDR3. Trimming removed 6 bases at V and 0 bases at J, with 15 bases between.

About this clone: One junction end does not reproduce the germline sequence, and a read error may be involved. CDR3 loop: CASSQDQGIYYEQYF. Here the CDR3 DNA reads TGTGCCAGCAGCCAAGATCAGGGGATATACTACGAGCAGTACTTC. The chain couples TRBV4-1 to TRBJ2-7, with D maybe TRBD1 (6 bases). This CDR3 is 15 amino acids long. Germline CDR1 and CDR2: MGHRA and YSYEKL.

The CDR3 region has the DNA TGTGCCAGCAGTTTCTCACAGGGTGGTGGCTACACCTTC. As protein: CASSFSQGGGYTF. The chain uses TRBV27 and TRBJ1-2; possible D gene TRBD1, 6 bases. Germline loops: CDR1 MNHEY, CDR2 SMNVEV (reference sequence). The CDR3 runs to 13 residues. Trimming pared 3 bases from V and 7 bases from J, leaving 12 bases between.

This clone was counted a few times. The rearrangement joins TRBV5-6 to TRBJ1-5, with D possibly being TRBD1 (5 bases). Looked up from germline, CDR1 is SGHDT and CDR2 is YYEEEE. The CDR3 has 15 amino acids. Trimming removed 4 bases from V and 0 bases from J, with 11 bases in between. The CDR3 region is CASSTIQDSNQPQHF. The CDR3 region has the DNA TGTGCCAGCAGCACGATACAGGATAGCAATCAGCCCCAGCATTTT.

This clone was seen a handful of times. The chain recombines TRBV7-7 with TRBJ2-5; TRBD2 agrees at 7 bases. Germline CDR1 and CDR2: SSHAT and FNYEAQ (reference sequence). V lost 1 base to trimming and J lost 5 bases; unmatched junction nucleotides: 7. CDR3 length: 15 amino acids. The CDR3 sequence is CASSLDVGGMETQYF. The CDR3 nucleotides read TGTGCCAGCAGCTTAGACGTGGGGGGGATGGAGACCCAGTACTTC.

This clone was detected only a few times. The rearrangement joins TRBV9 to TRBJ2-5; D assignment may be TRBD1 or TRBD2 (5 bases each). V was pared by 0 bases and J by 4 bases, with 13 bases between. The germline gives CDR1 SGDLS, CDR2 YYNGEE. This CDR3 region has 15 residues. The CDR3 DNA follows: TGTGCCAGCAGCGTAGGTGGATCGAGGGGAGAGACCCAGTACTTC. Translated, it gives CASSVGGSRGETQYF.

The chain carries TRBV6-1 and TRBJ2-7; the D is unclear. This CDR3 has 12 amino acids. Trimming cost V 1 base and J 3 bases, with 4 bases left between them. The germline V gene has CDR1 MNHNS and CDR2 SASEGT. As DNA, the CDR3 is TGTGCCAGCAGTGAAGGGGTCTACGAGCAGTACTTC. Amino acid sequence: CASSEGVYEQYF.

This clone has just a few counts. V gene TRBV11-2 combines with J gene TRBJ2-7; TRBD2 agrees at 11 bases. This CDR3 is built from 14 residues. The V gene end was trimmed by 3 bases and the J gene end by 7 bases; junction bases not matched to a gene: 5. Germline values: CDR1 SGHAT, CDR2 FQNNGV. The CDR3 coding sequence is TGTGCCAGCAGCTTTAGCGGGGGGGTCTCGGAGCAGTACTTC. Its protein is CASSFSGGVSEQYF.

The rearrangement uses TRBV6-5 and TRBJ2-3; maybe TRBD2 (5 bases). The V and J ends lost 4 bases and 10 bases respectively, with 15 bases between them. Germline CDR1 and CDR2: MNHEY and SVGAGI. The CDR3 totals 13 residues. CDR3 sequence: CASSLGLKEAQYF. CDR3 in DNA: TGTGCCAGCAGTTTAGGACTCAAAGAGGCGCAGTATTTT.